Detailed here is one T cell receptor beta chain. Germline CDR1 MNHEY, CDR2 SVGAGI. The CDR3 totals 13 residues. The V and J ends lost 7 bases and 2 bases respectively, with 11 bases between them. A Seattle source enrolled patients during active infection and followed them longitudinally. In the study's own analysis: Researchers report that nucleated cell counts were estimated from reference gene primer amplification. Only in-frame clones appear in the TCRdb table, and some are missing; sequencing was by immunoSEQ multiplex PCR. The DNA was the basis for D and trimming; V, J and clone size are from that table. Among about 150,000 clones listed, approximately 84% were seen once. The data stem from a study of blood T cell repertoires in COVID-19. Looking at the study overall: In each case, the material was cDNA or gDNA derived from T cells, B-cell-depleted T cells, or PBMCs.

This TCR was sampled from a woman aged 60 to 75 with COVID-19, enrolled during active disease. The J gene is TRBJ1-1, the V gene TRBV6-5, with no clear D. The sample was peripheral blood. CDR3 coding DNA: TGTGCCAGCAAGTTACAAATTAACACTGAAGCTTTCTTT. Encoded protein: CASKLQINTEAFF.